This T cell receptor (beta chain) was retrieved from a study of T cell repertoires in cytomegalovirus infection (dated by TCRdb to between 2018 and 2020). Regarding the complete study: Donor HLA type was relevant to the analysis, because carriage of CMV infection together with the matching HLA type was indicated by public TCR beta signatures. General conclusions and limits of the study: Cumulative frequency of public TCR beta family members discriminated carriers of CMV infection plus the relevant HLA type in this cohort and an independent approximately 340-donor cohort. In the ex vivo response, HLA-C-restricted CMV-specific TCR beta clonotypes were dominant, and in two of eight donors the single most frequent clonotype came from this HLA-C-restricted group.

Relative to germline, V is missing 1 base and J is missing 2 bases, with 4 bases of the junction outside any gene match. Per the germline V gene, SGHTA is the CDR1 and FQGNSA is the CDR2. From the cysteine through the phenylalanine, the CDR3 covers 16 amino acids. Here the CDR3 DNA is all that survives: 48 bases in frame from base 1. Data came from an Illumina HiSeq 1500. Starting from the raw public reads, TCRdb applied fastp trimming at Q25, assembled clones with MiXCR and retained in-frame beta chains. Identical CDR3 protein sequences are pooled into one entry, listed with their most common genes and DNA. In all, the sample holds tens of thousands of distinct CDR3 sequences, and approximately 3.6% of those were seen once. The ten largest clones represent less than 25% of the sample. This clonotype occurred many times. Its specific antigen is unknown. No much larger clone exists at a distance of one base, and base qualities are not known.

The TCR comes from a human donor in good health (CMV status not recorded). Some clones in this sample may be carry-over from other donors' samples. The sequencing input was PBMCs. The V and J genes are TRBV7-2 and TRBJ2-5, with 10 bases aligning to TRBD2. CDR3 reads: CASSLGGLARQETQYF. The sequence in DNA is TGTGCCAGCAGCTTAGGGGGACTAGCGCGACAAGAGACCCAGTACTTC.